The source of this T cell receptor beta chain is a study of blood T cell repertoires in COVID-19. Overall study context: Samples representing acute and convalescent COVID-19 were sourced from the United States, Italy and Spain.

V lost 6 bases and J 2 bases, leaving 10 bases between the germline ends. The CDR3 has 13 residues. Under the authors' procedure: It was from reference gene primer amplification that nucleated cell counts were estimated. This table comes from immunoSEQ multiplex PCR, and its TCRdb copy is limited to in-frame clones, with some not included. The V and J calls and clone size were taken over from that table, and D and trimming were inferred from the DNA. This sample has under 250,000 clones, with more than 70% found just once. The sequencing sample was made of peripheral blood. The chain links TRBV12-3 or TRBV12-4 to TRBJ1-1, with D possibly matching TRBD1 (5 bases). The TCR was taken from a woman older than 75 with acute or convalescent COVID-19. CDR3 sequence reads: CASRMTDNTEAFF. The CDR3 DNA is TGTGCCAGCAGAATGACAGATAACACTGAAGCTTTCTTT.